This T cell receptor (beta chain) is drawn from a study of T cells expressing NK-cell markers. Study results and caveats: What remained unclear was the HCMV specificity of expanded NKG2C+ T cell clones.

Scientists made TCR beta cDNA using 5'RACE template switching with UMIs. TCRdb re-called the 5' RACE reads; every CDR3 protein appears as one record, without DNA. The table for this sample gives 300,000 to 450,000 distinct CDR3 sequences. CDR1 DFQATT and CDR2 SNEGSKA come from the germline V gene (reference sequence). The CDR3 sequence is 13 residues long. Notes on this clonotype: Its antigen is unknown.

The chain couples TRBV20-1 to TRBJ2-5; the TCRdb call, TRBD2, lacks DNA for checking. The specimen sequenced was blood T cells: a sorted CD56 or NKG2C T cell subset, CD4+ or CD8+ T cells, or bulk PBMC T cells (not recorded which). This TCR was sampled from a man aged 18 to 69 in good health. CDR3 sequence reads: CSANGLDQETQYF.